This T cell receptor (beta chain) was obtained from a study of T cells in Graves' hyperthyroidism and ophthalmopathy. It was RNA transcripts that yielded the amplified TCR beta CDR3 regions. HTBI primers drove first-round RT-PCR of the TCR CDR3. TCRdb ran MiXCR on the multiplex PCR reads and lists one entry per CDR3 protein. This table holds a few hundred thousand distinct CDR3 sequences, 20% to 25% found once. This CDR3 region has 13 residues. The V gene lost 6 bases and the J gene lost 6 bases, with 15 bases spanning the gap. Germline-derived CDR1 and CDR2 are DFQATT and SNEGSKA (reference sequence). Patients aged 18 to 65 had newly diagnosed hyperthyroidism of under 2 months' duration.

This sequence was found in a man aged 45-65 years with Graves' hyperthyroidism. Sequencing was performed on blood. This chain joins TRBV20-1 and TRBJ2-1; D is perhaps TRBD2 (5 bases). CDR3 in amino acids: CSAVGRYGNEQFF. The CDR3 nucleotides read TGCAGTGCCGTAGGGAGATACGGCAATGAGCAGTTCTTC.